This T cell receptor beta chain was obtained from a study of cytomegalovirus exposure and HLA in healthy donors. Study at large: Earlier findings included 90 million to 120 million unique TCR beta sequences obtained from about 170 million T cells.

CDR3 length equals 15 residues. Per germline, CDR1 MNHEY and CDR2 SMNVEV (reference sequence). Trimming took 4 bases from V and 5 from J; bases not matched to a gene: 7. In the case of this clone: The antigen is undetermined.

Though probably carrying unrecorded immune exposures, donors were nominally healthy at sampling. Study-level results: It emerged from a later analysis that several of the most significant clusters appeared to be linked to common viral pathogens. TCR beta chains numbering about 160 were designated cytomegalovirus-associated.

The PCR had 60 Vbeta and 13 Jbeta primers. Clones were read by immunoSEQ multiplex PCR, and TCRdb kept only the in-frame ones, dropping some. The table lists 130,000 to 150,000 clones, 78% of them singletons. The chain has TRBV27 and TRBJ2-3, with 9 bases that match TRBD2. Sequencing input: PBMCs. This sequence was found in a male donor in good health and CMV-seronegative. In nucleotides, the CDR3 is TGTGCCAGCAGTTCGGGCGGGAGGGCCGGAGATACGCAGTATTTT. Translation: CASSSGGRAGDTQYF.